A selection of T cell receptor beta chains follows, all from one sample in a study of T cells expressing NK-cell markers. TCRdb reprocessed the 5' RACE reads and reports one entry per CDR3 protein, with no DNA. This listing includes about 430,000 distinct CDR3 sequences. The source material was blood T cells: a sorted CD56 or NKG2C T cell subset, CD4+ or CD8+ T cells, or bulk PBMC T cells (not recorded which). These receptors all come from a woman aged 45-60 years in good health. The CDR3 runs from the conserved cysteine through the conserved F or W. The size field is filled for only some rows; it gives once, few, many or a size class.

j_gene: TRBJ1-1; abundance: -; v_gene: TRBV6-6; CDR3aa: CASTKRGGVFLGTEAFF
j_gene: TRBJ1-2; abundance: -; v_gene: TRBV7-8; CDR3aa: CASNEGQVLGGGYTF
j_gene: TRBJ2-7; abundance: -; v_gene: TRBV18; CDR3aa: CASSPQPSYEQYF
j_gene: TRBJ1-2; abundance: -; v_gene: TRBV27; CDR3aa: CASSGGRGQRTYGYTF
j_gene: TRBJ1-2; abundance: -; v_gene: TRBV20-1; CDR3aa: CSARDSASPLYGYTF
j_gene: TRBJ1-1; abundance: -; v_gene: TRBV12-3/TRBV12-4; CDR3aa: CASTLSGGLTEAFF
j_gene: TRBJ1-1; abundance: -; v_gene: TRBV7-6; CDR3aa: CASSSFFARTGYRTEAFF
j_gene: TRBJ2-1; abundance: -; v_gene: TRBV4-1; CDR3aa: CASSLTPGGGDEQFF
j_gene: TRBJ1-1; abundance: -; v_gene: TRBV5-1; CDR3aa: CASSLVRAAFF
j_gene: TRBJ2-7; abundance: -; v_gene: TRBV12-3/TRBV12-4; CDR3aa: CASSFVPSTVLYEQYF
j_gene: TRBJ2-1; abundance: -; v_gene: TRBV11-3; CDR3aa: CASRWGAVDEQFF
j_gene: TRBJ2-1; abundance: -; v_gene: TRBV9; CDR3aa: CASSAPGLDNEQFF
j_gene: TRBJ1-3; abundance: -; v_gene: TRBV20-1; CDR3aa: CSARDGDSVNTIYF
j_gene: TRBJ2-7; abundance: -; v_gene: TRBV5-1; CDR3aa: CASSLAGTYEQYF
j_gene: TRBJ2-1; abundance: -; v_gene: TRBV4-2; CDR3aa: CASRQSLAGGPVYEQFF
j_gene: TRBJ2-1; abundance: medium-sized; v_gene: TRBV29-1; CDR3aa: CSVVQGMGGEQFF
j_gene: TRBJ1-5; abundance: -; v_gene: TRBV16; CDR3aa: CANYRGVNQPQHF
j_gene: TRBJ1-4; abundance: -; v_gene: TRBV20-1; CDR3aa: CSAVLNEKLFF
j_gene: TRBJ2-3; abundance: -; v_gene: TRBV29-1; CDR3aa: CSPFAAGGDTQYF
j_gene: TRBJ1-1; abundance: -; v_gene: TRBV6-5; CDR3aa: CASINDGTRTEAFF
j_gene: TRBJ2-1; abundance: -; v_gene: TRBV5-1; CDR3aa: CASSYTGLAIGNEQFF
j_gene: TRBJ1-5; abundance: -; v_gene: TRBV12-3/TRBV12-4; CDR3aa: CASSPTGTRQPQHF
j_gene: TRBJ2-2; abundance: -; v_gene: TRBV9; CDR3aa: CASREGGAVAGELFF
j_gene: TRBJ2-1; abundance: -; v_gene: TRBV7-9; CDR3aa: CASSWTSGVNNEQFF
j_gene: TRBJ1-4; abundance: -; v_gene: TRBV3-1; CDR3aa: CASSQERRGRDEKLFF
j_gene: TRBJ2-5; abundance: -; v_gene: TRBV3-1; CDR3aa: CASSHLPGLAGILQETQYF
j_gene: TRBJ2-7; abundance: -; v_gene: TRBV9; CDR3aa: CASGSGPYEQYF
j_gene: TRBJ2-5; abundance: -; v_gene: TRBV6-1; CDR3aa: CASSEGRIWGSQETQYF
j_gene: TRBJ2-1; abundance: -; v_gene: TRBV5-1; CDR3aa: CASSPDSVSYNEQFF
j_gene: TRBJ2-3; abundance: -; v_gene: TRBV9; CDR3aa: CASSPYGTSGSVDDTQYF
j_gene: TRBJ2-1; abundance: -; v_gene: TRBV6-5; CDR3aa: CASSYLSSGSFNEQFF
j_gene: TRBJ2-5; abundance: -; v_gene: TRBV14; CDR3aa: CASSHQKVRGPQETQYF
j_gene: TRBJ2-5; abundance: -; v_gene: TRBV15; CDR3aa: CATSRVDGVQETQYF
j_gene: TRBJ2-5; abundance: -; v_gene: TRBV7-3; CDR3aa: CASSLDYSETQYF
j_gene: TRBJ2-5; abundance: -; v_gene: TRBV24-1; CDR3aa: CATSDYEETQYF
j_gene: TRBJ2-3; abundance: -; v_gene: TRBV5-1; CDR3aa: CASSLREYTDTQYF
j_gene: TRBJ2-3; abundance: -; v_gene: TRBV7-8; CDR3aa: CASSLVPWYRAGNTDTQYF
j_gene: TRBJ1-6; abundance: -; v_gene: TRBV11-2; CDR3aa: CASSLVGGDSPLHF
j_gene: TRBJ2-1; abundance: -; v_gene: TRBV9; CDR3aa: CASSVRFTSGSLGNEQFF
j_gene: TRBJ2-5; abundance: -; v_gene: TRBV12-3/TRBV12-4; CDR3aa: CASSSGLAGVAGKTQYF
j_gene: TRBJ1-5; abundance: -; v_gene: TRBV2; CDR3aa: CASSDPHRGNQPQHF
j_gene: TRBJ2-3; abundance: -; v_gene: TRBV7-8; CDR3aa: CASSLWQATDTQYF
j_gene: TRBJ1-2; abundance: -; v_gene: TRBV3-1; CDR3aa: CASSQEVWYGYTF
j_gene: TRBJ1-2; abundance: -; v_gene: TRBV7-2; CDR3aa: CASSPTVNYGYTF
j_gene: TRBJ2-1; abundance: -; v_gene: TRBV6-5; CDR3aa: CASSYGLVSGEQFF
j_gene: TRBJ2-7; abundance: -; v_gene: TRBV29-1; CDR3aa: CSVTGTSGSSSVYEQYF
j_gene: TRBJ1-5; abundance: -; v_gene: TRBV24-1; CDR3aa: CATSDPGQGRQPQHF
j_gene: TRBJ2-1; abundance: -; v_gene: TRBV12-3/TRBV12-4; CDR3aa: CASRPTGQDNEQFF
j_gene: TRBJ2-1; abundance: -; v_gene: TRBV4-1; CDR3aa: CASSPQANEQFF
j_gene: TRBJ2-3; abundance: -; v_gene: TRBV20-1; CDR3aa: CSATMDRGYTDTQYF
j_gene: TRBJ2-1; abundance: -; v_gene: TRBV13; CDR3aa: CASVLGGTPPNEQFF
j_gene: TRBJ2-3; abundance: -; v_gene: TRBV19; CDR3aa: CATNRADTQYF
j_gene: TRBJ2-5; abundance: -; v_gene: TRBV5-4; CDR3aa: CASSLEGGIQETQYF
j_gene: TRBJ2-7; abundance: -; v_gene: TRBV12-3/TRBV12-4; CDR3aa: CASSSHRGGCEQYF
j_gene: TRBJ2-1; abundance: -; v_gene: TRBV7-9; CDR3aa: CASRPDYMIFGEQFF